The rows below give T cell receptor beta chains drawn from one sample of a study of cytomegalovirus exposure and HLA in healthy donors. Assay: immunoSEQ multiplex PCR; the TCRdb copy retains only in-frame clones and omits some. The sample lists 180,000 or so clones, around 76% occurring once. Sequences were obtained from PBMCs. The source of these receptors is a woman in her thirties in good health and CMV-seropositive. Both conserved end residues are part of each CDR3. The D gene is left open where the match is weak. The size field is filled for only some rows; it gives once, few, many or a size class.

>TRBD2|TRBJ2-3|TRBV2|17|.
TGTGCCAGCAGTGAGTCAGCGGGGACTAGAGACGCAGATACGCAGTATTTT
CASSESAGTRDADTQYF
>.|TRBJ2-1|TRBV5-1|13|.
TGCGCCAGCAGCCTAAGCTCCTACAATGAGCAGTTCTTC
CASSLSSYNEQFF
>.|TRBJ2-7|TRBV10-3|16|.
TGTGCCATCAGTGAGTCGGGGAGGCAGACCACCTACGAGCAGTACTTC
CAISESGRQTTYEQYF
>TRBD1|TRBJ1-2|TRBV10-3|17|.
TGTGCCATCAGTGAATCGGGTCCGACAGGGGCCCTAAAGGGCTACACCTTC
CAISESGPTGALKGYTF
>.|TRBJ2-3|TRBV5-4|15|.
TGTGCCAGCAGTTCTTACCGGGACTCCCCAGATACGCAGTATTTT
CASSSYRDSPDTQYF
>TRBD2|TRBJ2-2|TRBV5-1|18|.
TGCGCCAGCAGCTTGGCCCCTAGCGGGGGCCCTAACACCGGGGAGCTGTTTTTT
CASSLAPSGGPNTGELFF
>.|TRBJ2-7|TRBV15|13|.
TGTGCCACCAGCAGAGATCGGGGAGCCGAGCAGTACTTC
CATSRDRGAEQYF
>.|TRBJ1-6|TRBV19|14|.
TGTGCCAGTAGTATAGCGGGATCGGGTTCACCCCTCCACTTT
CASSIAGSGSPLHF
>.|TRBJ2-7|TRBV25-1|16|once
TGTGCCAGCAGTGGGAGGGAGGAGGGACAGATATACGAGCAGTACTTC
CASSGREEGQIYEQYF
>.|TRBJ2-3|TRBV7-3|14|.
TGTGCCAGCAGTTCCGGGTTGTCTGCAGATACGCAGTATTTT
CASSSGLSADTQYF
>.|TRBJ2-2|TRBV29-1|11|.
TGCAGCGTTACTCAAACCGGGGAGCTGTTTTTT
CSVTQTGELFF
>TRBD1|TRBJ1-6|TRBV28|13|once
TGTGCCAGTACTCGGACAGGGGATTCACCCCTCCACTTT
CASTRTGDSPLHF
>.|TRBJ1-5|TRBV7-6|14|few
TGTGCCAGCAGCGAGGGATCCCAAAATCAGCCCCAGCATTTT
CASSEGSQNQPQHF
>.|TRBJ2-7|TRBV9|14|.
TGTGCCAGCAGCCCACGTACTAGTTCCCACGAGCAGTACTTC
CASSPRTSSHEQYF
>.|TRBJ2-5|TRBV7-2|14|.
TGTGCCAGCAGCTTCCAGGGATCTCAAGAGACCCAGTACTTC
CASSFQGSQETQYF
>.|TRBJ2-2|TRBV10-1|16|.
TGCGCCAGCAGCTCGTCGAGGGGGGGCGACACCGGGGAGCTGTTTTTT
CASSSSRGGDTGELFF
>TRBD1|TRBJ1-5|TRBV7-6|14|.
TGTGCCAGCAGCTCGGGGGACAGGAATCAGCCCCAGCATTTT
CASSSGDRNQPQHF
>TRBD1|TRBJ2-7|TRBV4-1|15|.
TGCGCCAGCAGCCCCGGGACAGGGGGCGTTTACGAGCAGTACTTC
CASSPGTGGVYEQYF
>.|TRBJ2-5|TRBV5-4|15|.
TGTGCCAGCAGCCCGGCTAGCTGGAGCCAAGAGACCCAGTACTTC
CASSPASWSQETQYF
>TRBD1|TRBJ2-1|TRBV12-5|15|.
TGTGCTAGTGGTGCGAGAGGGACAGCCTACAATGAGCAGTTCTTC
CASGARGTAYNEQFF
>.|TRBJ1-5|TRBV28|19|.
TGTGCCAGCAGTTCCCTCTCTGGAGCCTCTGATTATAGCAATCAGCCCCAGCATTTT
CASSSLSGASDYSNQPQHF
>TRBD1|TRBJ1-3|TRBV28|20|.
TGTGCCAGCAGTTTGACTCTCCCAATCTCGGGGACAGATGCTGGAAACACCATATATTTT
CASSLTLPISGTDAGNTIYF
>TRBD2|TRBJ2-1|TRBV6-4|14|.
TGTGCCAGCAGTGGGACTAGCGGGGGGAATGAGCAGTTCTTC
CASSGTSGGNEQFF
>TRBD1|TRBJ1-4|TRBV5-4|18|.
TGTGCCAGCAGCCTGGCGGGACAGGCTCCTCTTAGAGGTGAAAAACTGTTTTTT
CASSLAGQAPLRGEKLFF